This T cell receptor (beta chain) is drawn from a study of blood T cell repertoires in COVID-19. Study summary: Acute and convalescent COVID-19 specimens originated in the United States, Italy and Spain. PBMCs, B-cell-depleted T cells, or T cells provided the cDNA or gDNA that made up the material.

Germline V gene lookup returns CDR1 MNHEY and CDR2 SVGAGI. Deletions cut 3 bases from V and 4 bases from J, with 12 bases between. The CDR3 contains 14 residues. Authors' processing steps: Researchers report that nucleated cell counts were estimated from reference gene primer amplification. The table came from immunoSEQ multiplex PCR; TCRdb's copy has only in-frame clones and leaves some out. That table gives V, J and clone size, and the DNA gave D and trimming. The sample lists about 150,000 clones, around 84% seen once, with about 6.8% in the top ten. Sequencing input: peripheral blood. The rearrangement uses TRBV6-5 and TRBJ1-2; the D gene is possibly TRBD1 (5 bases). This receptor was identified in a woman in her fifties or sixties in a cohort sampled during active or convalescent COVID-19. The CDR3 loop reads CASSYGTGAYGYTF. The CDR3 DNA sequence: TGTGCCAGCAGTTATGGTACAGGAGCCTATGGCTACACCTTC.